The clone carrying this TCR beta chain has at least ten counts. The data are from a study of T cells in Graves' hyperthyroidism and ophthalmopathy. The V end was cut by 6 bases, the J end by 3 bases, with 9 bases between. The CDR3 covers 12 residues. PBMCs were obtained from roughly 10 ml fresh peripheral blood. Amplified TCR beta CDR3 regions came from RNA transcripts. First-round RT-PCR with HTBI primers amplified the TCR CDR3 region. Via MiXCR, TCRdb re-called the multiplex PCR reads, giving one row per CDR3 protein. The sample shows 300,000 to 350,000 distinct CDR3 sequences, over 15% of them seen only once.

Material: blood. The clonotype originates from a woman between 35 and 50 years old with Graves' ophthalmopathy. The gene calls are TRBV12-3 or TRBV12-4 and TRBJ2-7; D gene ambiguous. Written as DNA, the CDR3 is TGTGCCAGCAGCCCTACGCACTACGAGCAGTACTTC. Translation gives CASSPTHYEQYF.